This TCR beta chain is from a study of blood T cell repertoires in COVID-19. Study as a whole: The United States, Italy and Spain were the sources of the acute and convalescent COVID-19 samples. T cells, B-cell-depleted T cells, or PBMCs supplied cDNA or gDNA.

Trimming removed 5 bases from V and 1 base from J, with 13 bases in between. In germline, CDR1 is SGDLS, CDR2 YYNGEE. The CDR3 has 14 amino acids. The sample holds one count of this clone. In the study's own analysis: Estimation of nucleated cell counts was performed using reference gene primer amplification. Sequenced by immunoSEQ multiplex PCR; TCRdb stores in-frame clones only, minus some. V and J calls and clone size are those listed in that table; D and trimming were worked out from the DNA. This sample has some 70,000 clones, with 75% to 90% found just once. The chain is built from TRBV9 and TRBJ2-7, with D possibly matching TRBD1 (6 bases). The sequenced material came from peripheral blood. This clonotype originated in a man aged 45 to 65 with active COVID-19. In nucleotides, the CDR3 is TGTGCCAGCAGAGTAAACAGGGTATCCTACGAGCAGTACTTC. Translating it yields CASRVNRVSYEQYF.